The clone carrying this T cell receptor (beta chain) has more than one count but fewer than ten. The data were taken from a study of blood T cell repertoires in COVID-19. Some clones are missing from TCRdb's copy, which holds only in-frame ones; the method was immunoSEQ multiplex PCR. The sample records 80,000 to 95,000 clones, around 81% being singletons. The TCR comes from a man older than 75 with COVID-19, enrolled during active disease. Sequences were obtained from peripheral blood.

CDR3 protein: CASSQYRARDQPQHF. CDR3 DNA: TGCGCCAGCAGTCAATACAGGGCCCGAGATCAGCCCCAGCATTTT. This chain joins TRBV23-1 and TRBJ1-5; possibly TRBD1 for D (6 bases). TRBV23-1 is filed as an ORF, its function uncertain. The CDR3 contains 15 residues. Trimming removed 1 base at V and 5 bases at J, with 12 bases between.